The entry below describes one T cell receptor beta chain. One junction end does not reproduce the germline sequence, and a read error may be involved. These data are taken from a study of blood T cells in healthy people across ages. Through a sample-barcoded 5' primer and a J-beta primer mix, a second PCR was run for about 7 to 12 cycles. TCRdb fed the 5' RACE reads into MiXCR, producing one record per CDR3 protein. The table includes approximately 770,000 distinct CDR3 sequences, 58% detected once. Source material: blood. The source of this sequence is a man aged 30 to 45 in good health.

The CDR3 region is CAGSYVGVNYGYTF. The DNA of the CDR3 is TGCGCCGGCAGCTACGTTGGGGTCAACTATGGCTACACCTTC. The chain carries TRBV5-1 and TRBJ1-2; D unclear. This CDR3 spans 14 amino acids. CDR1 and CDR2 from the germline V gene are SGHRS and YFSETQ.